The entry below describes one T cell receptor beta chain. Its antigen is not known. The sample comes from a study of cytomegalovirus exposure and HLA in healthy donors. General study findings and limits: No immune exposure information besides CMV serostatus was available. Among donors in an Asian-associated ancestry cluster, a later analysis reportedly found fewer N-insertions than the approximately 700-donor mean.

PCR used 60 Vbeta primers and 13 Jbeta primers. Clones were sequenced by immunoSEQ multiplex PCR, and TCRdb holds only the in-frame ones, with some missing. The table has more than 80,000 clones, about three quarters seen once. Germline loops: CDR1 SGHDT, CDR2 YYEEEE. J gave up 0 bases and V 2 bases, and 5 bases lay outside the gene matches. This CDR3 is built from 16 residues. The rearrangement joins TRBV5-6 to TRBJ2-3; 8 bases fit TRBD2. Sequenced sample: PBMCs. This receptor was obtained from a woman in her 50s in good health and CMV-seropositive. CDR3 DNA: TGTGCCAGCAGCTTATTTAGCGGGGTTAGCACAGATACGCAGTATTTT. Encoded protein: CASSLFSGVSTDTQYF.